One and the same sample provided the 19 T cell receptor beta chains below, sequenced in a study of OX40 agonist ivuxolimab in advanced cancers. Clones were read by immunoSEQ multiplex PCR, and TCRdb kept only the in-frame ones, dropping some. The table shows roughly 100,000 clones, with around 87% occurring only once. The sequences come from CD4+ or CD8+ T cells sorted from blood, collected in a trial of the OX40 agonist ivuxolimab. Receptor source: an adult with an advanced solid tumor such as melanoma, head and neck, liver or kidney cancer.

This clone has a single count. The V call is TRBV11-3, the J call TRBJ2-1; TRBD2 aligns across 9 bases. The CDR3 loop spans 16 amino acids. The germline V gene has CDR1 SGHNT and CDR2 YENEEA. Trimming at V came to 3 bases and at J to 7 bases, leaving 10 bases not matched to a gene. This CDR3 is CASSFGGRALTNEQFF. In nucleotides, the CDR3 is TGTGCCAGCAGCTTTGGCGGGAGGGCCCTCACGAATGAGCAGTTCTTC.

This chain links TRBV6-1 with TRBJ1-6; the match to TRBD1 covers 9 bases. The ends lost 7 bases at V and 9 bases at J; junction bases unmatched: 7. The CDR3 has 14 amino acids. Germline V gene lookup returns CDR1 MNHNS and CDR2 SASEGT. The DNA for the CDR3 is TGTGCCAGCACTGTCAGACAGGGGGGTTCACCCCTCCACTTT. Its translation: CASTVRQGGSPLHF.

The CDR3 DNA follows: TGTGCCAGCTCACCACGATTAGGGACAGGGAGAACAGATACGCAGTATTTT. Translated: CASSPRLGTGRTDTQYF. This chain uses TRBV18 with TRBJ2-3, with TRBD1 matching 9 bases. Germline assignment: CDR1 KGHSH and CDR2 LQKENI. CDR3 length: 17 residues. The V segment lost 1 base and the J segment 3 bases; nucleotides outside the gene matches: 8.

This CDR3 is CASSIAGQGSNYGYTF. The DNA for the CDR3 is TGTGCCAGTAGTATAGCCGGACAGGGATCTAACTATGGCTACACCTTC. The chain couples TRBV19 to TRBJ1-2, with TRBD1 identical over 8 bases. The CDR3 is 16 amino acids. Germline V gives CDR1 LNHDA, CDR2 SQIVND (reference sequence). The ends lost 1 base at V and 0 bases at J; junction bases unmatched: 4.

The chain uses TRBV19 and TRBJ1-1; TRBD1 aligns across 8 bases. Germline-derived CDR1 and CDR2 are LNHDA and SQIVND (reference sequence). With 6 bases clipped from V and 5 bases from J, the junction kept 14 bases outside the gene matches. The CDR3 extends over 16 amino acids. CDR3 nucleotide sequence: TGTGCCAGTAGAAGTCGTAAACAGGGGGGGTTTACTGAAGCTTTCTTT. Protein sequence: CASRSRKQGGFTEAFF.

In nucleotides, the CDR3 is TGTGCCAGCAGTTTAGTAGCGGACAGGATCCCCTACGAGCAGTACTTC. Its translation: CASSLVADRIPYEQYF. The rearrangement uses TRBV27 and TRBJ2-7; TRBD1 is a possible D gene (7 bases). CDR3 length equals 16 residues. Germline values: CDR1 MNHEY, CDR2 SMNVEV (reference sequence). With 2 bases removed from V and 2 bases from J, the gap between germline ends came to 16 bases.

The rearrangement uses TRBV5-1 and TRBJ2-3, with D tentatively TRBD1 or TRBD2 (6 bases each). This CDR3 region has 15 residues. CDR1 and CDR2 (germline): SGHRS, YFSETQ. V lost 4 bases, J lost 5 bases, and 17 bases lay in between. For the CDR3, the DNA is TGCGCCAGCAGCCAGGGCCCGGGGGCCCAAGATACGCAGTATTTT. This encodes CASSQGPGAQDTQYF.

CDR3 residues: CASRSGGGVDTQYF. For the CDR3, the DNA is TGTGCCAGCAGGAGCGGGGGGGGAGTAGATACGCAGTATTTT. This chain connects TRBV25-1 to TRBJ2-3; 10 bases match TRBD2. Germline V CDR1 and CDR2: MGHDK, SYGVNS. With 6 bases clipped from V and 5 bases from J, the junction kept 5 bases outside the gene matches. The CDR3 covers 14 residues.

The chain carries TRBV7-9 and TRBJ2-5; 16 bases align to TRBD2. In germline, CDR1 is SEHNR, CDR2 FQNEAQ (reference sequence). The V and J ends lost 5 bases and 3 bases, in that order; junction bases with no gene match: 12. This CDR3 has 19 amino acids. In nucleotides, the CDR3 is TGTGCCAGCAGCCGTCCTCCGGGACTAGCGGGAGGGCCGAAAGAGACCCAGTACTTC. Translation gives CASSRPPGLAGGPKETQYF.

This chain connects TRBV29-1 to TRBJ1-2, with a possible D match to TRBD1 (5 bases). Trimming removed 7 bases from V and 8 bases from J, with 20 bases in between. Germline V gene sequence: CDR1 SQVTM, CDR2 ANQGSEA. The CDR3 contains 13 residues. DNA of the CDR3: TGCAGCGCCGGGCGCGGGGGGAGGGAGGGCTACACCTTC. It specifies CSAGRGGREGYTF. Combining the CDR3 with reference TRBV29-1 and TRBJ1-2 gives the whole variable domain SAVISQKPSRDICQRGTSLTIQCQVDSQVTMMFWYRQQPGQSLTLIATANQGSEATYESGFVIDKFPISRPNLTFSTLTVSNMSPEDSSIYLCSAGRGGREGYTFGSGTRLTVV.

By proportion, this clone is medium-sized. For the CDR3, the DNA is TGCGCCAGCAGCGCGGCCGGGACAGGGGCCCAAGGAAACACCATATATTTT. Translated: CASSAAGTGAQGNTIYF. The J gene is TRBJ1-3, the V gene TRBV5-1, with 10 bases matching TRBD1. The CDR3 is made up of 17 amino acids. The junction had 11 bases not matched to a gene; V was cut back by 4 bases and J by 4 bases. Germline V gives CDR1 SGHRS, CDR2 YFSETQ.

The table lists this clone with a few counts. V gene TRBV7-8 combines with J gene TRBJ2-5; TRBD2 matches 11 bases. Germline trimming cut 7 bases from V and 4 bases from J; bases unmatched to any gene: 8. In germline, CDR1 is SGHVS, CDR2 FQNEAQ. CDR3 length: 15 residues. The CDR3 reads CASTRSGRAGETQYF. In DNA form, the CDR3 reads TGTGCCAGCACCCGTAGCGGGAGGGCCGGAGAGACCCAGTACTTC.

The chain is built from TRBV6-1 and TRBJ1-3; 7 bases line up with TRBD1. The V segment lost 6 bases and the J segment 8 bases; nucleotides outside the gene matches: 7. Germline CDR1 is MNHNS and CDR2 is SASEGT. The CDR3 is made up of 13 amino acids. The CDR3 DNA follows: TGTGCCAGCAGCTTCTCCAGGGGGGACACCATATATTTT. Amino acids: CASSFSRGDTIYF.

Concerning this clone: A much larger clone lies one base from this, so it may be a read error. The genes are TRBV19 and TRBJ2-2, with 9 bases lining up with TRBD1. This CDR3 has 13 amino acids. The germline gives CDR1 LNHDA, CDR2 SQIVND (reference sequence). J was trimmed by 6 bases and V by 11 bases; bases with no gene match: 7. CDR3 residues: CAGGTGRAGELFF. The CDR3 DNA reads TGTGCCGGCGGGACAGGGAGGGCCGGGGAGCTGTTTTTT.

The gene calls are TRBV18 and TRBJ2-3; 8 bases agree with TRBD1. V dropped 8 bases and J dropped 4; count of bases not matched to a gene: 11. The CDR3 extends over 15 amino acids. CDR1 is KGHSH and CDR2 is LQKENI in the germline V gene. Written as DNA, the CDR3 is TGTGCCAGCCAGCCCCAGGGGGCGAGTGCAGATACGCAGTATTTT. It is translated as CASQPQGASADTQYF.

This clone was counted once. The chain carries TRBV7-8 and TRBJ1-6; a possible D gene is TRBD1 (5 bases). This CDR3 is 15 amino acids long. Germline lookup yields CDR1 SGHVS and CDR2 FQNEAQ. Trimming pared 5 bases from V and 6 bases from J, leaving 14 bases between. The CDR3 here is CASSPDTGPNSPLHF. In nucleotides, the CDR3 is TGTGCCAGCAGCCCCGACACGGGGCCTAATTCACCCCTCCACTTT.

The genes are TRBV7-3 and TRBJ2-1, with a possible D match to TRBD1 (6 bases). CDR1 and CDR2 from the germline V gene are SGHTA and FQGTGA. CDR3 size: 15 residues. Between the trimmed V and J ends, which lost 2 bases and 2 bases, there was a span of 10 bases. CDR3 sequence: CASSLSQGTYNEQFF. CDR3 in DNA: TGTGCCAGCAGCTTATCACAGGGTACCTACAATGAGCAGTTCTTC.

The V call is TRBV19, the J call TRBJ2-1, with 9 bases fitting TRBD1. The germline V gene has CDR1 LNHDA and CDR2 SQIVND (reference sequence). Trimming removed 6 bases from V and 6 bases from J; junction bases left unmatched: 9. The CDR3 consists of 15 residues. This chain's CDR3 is CASSPGDRDGNEQFF. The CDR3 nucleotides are TGTGCCAGTAGCCCCGGGGACAGGGATGGCAATGAGCAGTTCTTC.

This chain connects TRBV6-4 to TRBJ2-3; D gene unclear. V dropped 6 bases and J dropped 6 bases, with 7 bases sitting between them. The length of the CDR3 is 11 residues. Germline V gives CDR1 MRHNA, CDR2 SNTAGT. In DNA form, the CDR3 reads TGTGCCAGCAGAGTGGGGGATACGCAGTATTTT. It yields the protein CASRVGDTQYF.